One sample yielded the 13 T cell receptor beta chains listed below, sequenced in a study of cytomegalovirus exposure and HLA in healthy donors. The protocol was immunoSEQ multiplex PCR, while the TCRdb copy is restricted to in-frame clones and leaves out a portion. The sample lists approximately 110,000 clones, around 94% occurring once. Sample: PBMCs. Receptor source: a woman in her late teens or twenties in good health and CMV-seronegative.

V and J are TRBV6-5 and TRBJ2-7; D remains ambiguous. The ends were cut back, 6 bases at V and 0 bases at J, with 12 bases in the middle. From germline, CDR1 is MNHEY and CDR2 SVGAGI. CDR3 length: 14 residues. CDR3 sequence reads: CASSLDLSSYEQYF. In DNA, the CDR3 is TGTGCCAGCAGCTTAGACTTGAGCTCCTACGAGCAGTACTTC.

The V and J genes are TRBV7-9 and TRBJ2-7, with D maybe TRBD2 (5 bases). V lost 6 bases and J 5 bases, leaving 20 bases between the germline ends. The germline gives CDR1 SEHNR, CDR2 FQNEAQ (reference sequence). The CDR3 extends over 15 amino acids. The CDR3 loop is CASRPLVRDFNEQYF. The DNA of the CDR3 is TGTGCCAGCAGGCCACTCGTCCGGGATTTTAACGAGCAGTACTTC.

The chain carries TRBV6-6 and TRBJ2-5, with D maybe TRBD1 (5 bases). Germline CDR1 reads MNHNY; CDR2 reads SVGAGI (reference sequence). V lost 2 bases, J lost 5 bases, and 12 bases lay in between. The CDR3 is 14 residues long. The chain's CDR3 is CASSYAQGWETQYF. The DNA for the CDR3 is TGTGCCAGCAGTTACGCGCAGGGTTGGGAGACCCAGTACTTC.

V is TRBV27 and J is TRBJ2-7; 10 bases fit TRBD2. The germline gives CDR1 MNHEY, CDR2 SMNVEV (reference sequence). After removal of 6 bases from V and 1 base from J, the junction contained 0 bases not matched to a gene. The CDR3 is 13 amino acids. CDR3 nucleotide sequence: TGTGCCAGCAGACTAGCGGGATCCTACGAGCAGTACTTC. Translated: CASRLAGSYEQYF.

The chain employs TRBV14 and TRBJ2-5; TRBD2 is a possible D gene (6 bases). CDR1 and CDR2 (germline): SGHDN, FVKESK. The CDR3 is 15 amino acids. V was cut by 5 bases and J by 5 bases, with 18 bases left in between. The CDR3, as DNA: TGTGCCAGCAGCTCGACGATGACTAGTCTCGAGACCCAGTACTTC. Amino acids: CASSSTMTSLETQYF.

This clone was counted between two and nine times. The chain carries TRBV15 and TRBJ2-3; 11 bases align to TRBD2. Germline V gene sequence: CDR1 LNHNV, CDR2 YYDKDF (reference sequence). The CDR3 extends over 17 amino acids. With V trimmed by 1 base and J by 6 bases, 9 bases remained unmatched. The CDR3 loop is CATSRVVAGGPGDTQYF. In DNA, the CDR3 is TGTGCCACCAGCAGAGTGGTAGCGGGAGGGCCAGGGGATACGCAGTATTTT.

This clone came up a few times. V gene TRBV28 combines with J gene TRBJ1-3; unclear D gene. Germline V gene lookup returns CDR1 MDHEN and CDR2 SYDVKM. The CDR3 covers 12 residues. V dropped 5 bases and J dropped 11 bases, with 13 bases sitting between them. The chain's CDR3 is CASSPPRGAIYF. CDR3 bases: TGTGCCAGCAGTCCCCCACGCGGCGCCATATATTTT.

The gene calls are TRBV9 and TRBJ1-1; the D is unclear. Between the trimmed V and J ends, which lost 4 bases and 7 bases, there was a span of 17 bases. CDR3 size: 14 residues. Germline V gene data show CDR1 as SGDLS and CDR2 as YYNGEE. CDR3 protein: CASSPPGRRDEAFF. CDR3 nucleotides: TGTGCCAGCAGCCCCCCGGGCCGGAGGGATGAAGCTTTCTTT.

V and J are TRBV30 and TRBJ1-4; perhaps TRBD1 as D (5 bases). V was pared by 1 base and J by 8 bases, with 11 bases between. Germline V lookup: CDR1 GTSNPN, CDR2 SVGIG (reference sequence). The CDR3 loop spans 13 amino acids. CDR3 sequence reads: CAWSEGLAEKLFF. The CDR3 DNA reads as TGTGCCTGGAGTGAGGGACTCGCGGAAAAACTGTTTTTT.

V gene TRBV5-4 combines with J gene TRBJ1-2, with unresolved D. The CDR3 is made up of 15 amino acids. The germline V and J ends were trimmed by 0 bases and 7 bases, with 16 bases remaining between them. From germline, CDR1 is SGHNT and CDR2 YYREEE (reference sequence). CDR3 coding DNA: TGTGCCAGCAGCTTGGGACAACTCCGGGAAGGTGGCTACACCTTC. Its protein product is CASSLGQLREGGYTF.

This clone was counted a few times. The V call is TRBV5-1, the J call TRBJ1-6, with TRBD1 as a possible D gene (5 bases). This CDR3 is built from 14 residues. Germline V gives CDR1 SGHRS, CDR2 YFSETQ. V was clipped by 0 bases and J by 4 bases, with 5 bases between them. This CDR3 reads CASSLGQYNSPLHF. CDR3 DNA sequence: TGCGCCAGCAGCTTGGGACAGTATAATTCACCCCTCCACTTT. The whole variable domain, filled in from reference TRBV5-1 and TRBJ1-6, reads KAGVTQTPRYLIKTRGQQVTLSCSPISGHRSVSWYQQTPGQGLQFLFEYFSETQRNKGNFPGRFSGRQFSNSRSEMNVSTLELGDSALYLCASSLGQYNSPLHFGNGTRLTVT.

This clone was picked up one time. The genes are TRBV12-5 and TRBJ2-3; D call uncertain. V dropped 3 bases and J dropped 0 bases, with 7 bases sitting between them. This CDR3 region has 14 residues. Germline CDR1 and CDR2: LGHNT and FRNRAP. In DNA form, the CDR3 reads TGTGCTAGTGGTTTTCCCCGTAGCACAGATACGCAGTATTTT. Protein product: CASGFPRSTDTQYF.

The chain recombines TRBV6-1 with TRBJ1-1, with D uncertain. The germline V gene encodes CDR1 MNHNS and CDR2 SASEGT. V was cut by 5 bases and J by 7 bases, with 11 bases left in between. CDR3 length equals 12 residues. CDR3 residues: CASSLEVREAFF. DNA for the CDR3: TGTGCCAGCAGTCTAGAGGTGCGTGAAGCTTTCTTT.